The sequence of this TCR beta chain was determined in a study of shared clonotypes between healthy human individuals. Overall study results and limits: Donor clonotype sharing was expected to depend on sequencing depth.

TCRdb's table, derived via immunoSEQ multiplex PCR, lists solely in-frame clones and lacks some. The data show roughly 640,000 clones, with 97% seen just once and approximately 0.057% held by the top ten. With regard to this clone: What it recognizes is unknown.

CDR3 length: 14 residues. Germline lookup yields CDR1 SGHNT and CDR2 YYREEE (reference sequence). The junction had 7 bases not matched to a gene; V was cut back by 4 bases and J by 4 bases. This sequence was found in a woman in her 30s in good health. The chain employs TRBV5-4 and TRBJ1-1; 7 bases line up with TRBD1. Sequencing was performed on naive CD4+ T cells sorted from blood. Subset reported: CD45RA+ positively selected. Written as DNA, the CDR3 is TGTGCCAGCAGCGCACAGGGGTGGGCCACTGAAGCTTTCTTT. Its protein product is CASSAQGWATEAFF.